Listed below are T cell receptor beta chains from one sample, sequenced in a study of cytomegalovirus exposure and HLA in healthy donors. The table came from immunoSEQ multiplex PCR; TCRdb's copy has only in-frame clones and leaves some out. The data contain under 200,000 clones, approximately 87% of them singletons. Sequencing was done on a sample of PBMCs. The receptors derive from a young woman in good health and CMV-seronegative. Both conserved end residues are part of each CDR3. Each record gives: CDR3 DNA, CDR3 protein, D gene, V gene, clone size, J gene. The D gene is left open where the match is weak. Only part of the rows carry a size: once, few, many, or a class if the clone is expanded.

DNA: TGTGCCAGCAGCTTACCAAACCGGGATACCCAGTACTTC; CDR3: CASSLPNRDTQYF; D: .; V: TRBV5-4; size: .; J: TRBJ2-5
DNA: TGTGCCAGCAGCCTCCGTCCGGGCGATACGCAGTATTTT; CDR3: CASSLRPGDTQYF; D: .; V: TRBV5-6; size: .; J: TRBJ2-3
DNA: TGTGCCAGCGGACAGGAAATGAACACTGAAGCTTTCTTT; CDR3: CASGQEMNTEAFF; D: TRBD1; V: TRBV10-3; size: .; J: TRBJ1-1
DNA: TGTGCCAGCAGACTGGACAGGAGGGCTGAAGCTTTCTTT; CDR3: CASRLDRRAEAFF; D: TRBD1; V: TRBV6-1; size: .; J: TRBJ1-1
DNA: TGTGCCAGCAGCTCCTGGGACAGTTCCTACGAGCAGTACTTC; CDR3: CASSSWDSSYEQYF; D: TRBD1; V: TRBV7-9; size: once; J: TRBJ2-7
DNA: TGTGCCAGTAGCAGCCTCCGGCCGGAGACCCAGTACTTC; CDR3: CASSSLRPETQYF; D: .; V: TRBV19; size: once; J: TRBJ2-5
DNA: TGTGCCAGCCAATCGTCCGGAGAGCAGTACTTC; CDR3: CASQSSGEQYF; D: .; V: TRBV27; size: .; J: TRBJ2-7
DNA: TGTGCCTGGAGTGCGGGAGCCTTTGAGACCCAGTACTTC; CDR3: CAWSAGAFETQYF; D: .; V: TRBV30; size: .; J: TRBJ2-5
DNA: TGTGCCAGCAGTGAAAGCAGGGAGGGTGGCTACACCTTC; CDR3: CASSESREGGYTF; D: .; V: TRBV2; size: .; J: TRBJ1-2
DNA: TGTGCCACCAGCAGAGGTCGACTAGCGGGGAGCACAGATACGCAGTATTTT; CDR3: CATSRGRLAGSTDTQYF; D: TRBD2; V: TRBV15; size: .; J: TRBJ2-3
DNA: TGTGCCAGTAGTAAGAGCGGGGGGGCCTACGAGCAGTACTTC; CDR3: CASSKSGGAYEQYF; D: TRBD2; V: TRBV19; size: .; J: TRBJ2-7
DNA: TGTGCCAGCAGTCTTTTAGGCTACCCCTACGAGCAGTACTTC; CDR3: CASSLLGYPYEQYF; D: .; V: TRBV27; size: .; J: TRBJ2-7
DNA: TGTGCCAGCAGCGTAGCCGTGTTTTCGTACGAGCAGTACTTC; CDR3: CASSVAVFSYEQYF; D: .; V: TRBV9; size: .; J: TRBJ2-7
DNA: TGTGCCAGCACGTGGACAGGGGAGTATGGCTACACCTTC; CDR3: CASTWTGEYGYTF; D: TRBD1; V: TRBV28; size: .; J: TRBJ1-2
DNA: TGTGCCAGCAGCCGCTGGGCTAGCGGGACCCAAGAGACCCAGTACTTC; CDR3: CASSRWASGTQETQYF; D: TRBD2; V: TRBV5-4; size: .; J: TRBJ2-5
DNA: TGTGCCAGCAGCGTAGAGGGACAGGGTCACAATGAGCAGTTCTTC; CDR3: CASSVEGQGHNEQFF; D: TRBD1; V: TRBV9; size: .; J: TRBJ2-1
DNA: TGCAGCGCCCTCTCCGGGCAGGGCTCCTACAATGAGCAGTTCTTC; CDR3: CSALSGQGSYNEQFF; D: .; V: TRBV29-1; size: .; J: TRBJ2-1
DNA: TGTGCCTGGAGGAGGGGACTTAGCACAGATACGCAGTATTTT; CDR3: CAWRRGLSTDTQYF; D: .; V: TRBV30; size: .; J: TRBJ2-3
DNA: TGTGCCAGCAGTGAAGGACTAGCGGGAGTGATACTGTACTTC; CDR3: CASSEGLAGVILYF; D: TRBD2; V: TRBV6-1; size: .; J: TRBJ2-7
DNA: TGCGCCAGCAGCTCAGGGGGCTCCCGCACAGATACGCAGTATTTT; CDR3: CASSSGGSRTDTQYF; D: TRBD1; V: TRBV5-1; size: .; J: TRBJ2-3
DNA: TGTGCCAACCCTCGAGACAGGGGGAGAACCTACGAGCAGTACTTC; CDR3: CANPRDRGRTYEQYF; D: TRBD1; V: TRBV27; size: .; J: TRBJ2-7
DNA: TGTGCCAGCAGCTCTAGCGGGAGGTCCTACAATGAGCAGTTCTTC; CDR3: CASSSSGRSYNEQFF; D: TRBD2; V: TRBV7-6; size: .; J: TRBJ2-1
DNA: TGTGCCAGCAGTAAGCTGCAGGTAGGCACTGAAGCTTTCTTT; CDR3: CASSKLQVGTEAFF; D: .; V: TRBV2; size: .; J: TRBJ1-1
DNA: TGTGCCAGCAGCATTGGGACTAGTAGGAACACCGGGGAGCTGTTTTTT; CDR3: CASSIGTSRNTGELFF; D: TRBD2; V: TRBV5-4; size: .; J: TRBJ2-2
DNA: TGTGCCAGCAGCCCGGCGGGACAGGGAGACACTGAAGCTTTCTTT; CDR3: CASSPAGQGDTEAFF; D: TRBD1; V: TRBV11-2; size: .; J: TRBJ1-1
DNA: TGTGCCAGCAGGGGGACAGGGATGAACACTGAAGCTTTCTTT; CDR3: CASRGTGMNTEAFF; D: TRBD1; V: TRBV2; size: few; J: TRBJ1-1
DNA: TGTGCCAGCAGCTTAAGGGGTCCGACTAATTCACCCCTCCACTTT; CDR3: CASSLRGPTNSPLHF; D: .; V: TRBV7-3; size: .; J: TRBJ1-6
DNA: TGTGCCAGCAGCCAAGCTTCCAGGGATGTTTCCGGGGAGCTGTTTTTT; CDR3: CASSQASRDVSGELFF; D: .; V: TRBV4-2; size: .; J: TRBJ2-2
DNA: TGTGCCAGCAGCCAATTCCGGGAGACCCAGTACTTC; CDR3: CASSQFRETQYF; D: .; V: TRBV14; size: .; J: TRBJ2-5
DNA: TGTGCCAGTGTTGCATCTGGGGCCAACGTCCTGACTTTC; CDR3: CASVASGANVLTF; D: .; V: TRBV19; size: .; J: TRBJ2-6
DNA: TGTGCCAGCAGCCCGGGACCGAACACTGAAGCTTTCTTT; CDR3: CASSPGPNTEAFF; D: .; V: TRBV2; size: .; J: TRBJ1-1
DNA: TGTGCCAGCAGCTTGGGCGACTATGGCTACACCTTC; CDR3: CASSLGDYGYTF; D: .; V: TRBV5-4; size: .; J: TRBJ1-2
DNA: TGTGCCAGCAGGCGGGATGGTGGTGTGAACACTGAAGCTTTCTTT; CDR3: CASRRDGGVNTEAFF; D: .; V: TRBV6-5; size: .; J: TRBJ1-1
DNA: TGTGCCAGCAGCGGTAGCGGGGGGGCTCACAATGAGCAGTTCTTC; CDR3: CASSGSGGAHNEQFF; D: TRBD2; V: TRBV5-4; size: .; J: TRBJ2-1